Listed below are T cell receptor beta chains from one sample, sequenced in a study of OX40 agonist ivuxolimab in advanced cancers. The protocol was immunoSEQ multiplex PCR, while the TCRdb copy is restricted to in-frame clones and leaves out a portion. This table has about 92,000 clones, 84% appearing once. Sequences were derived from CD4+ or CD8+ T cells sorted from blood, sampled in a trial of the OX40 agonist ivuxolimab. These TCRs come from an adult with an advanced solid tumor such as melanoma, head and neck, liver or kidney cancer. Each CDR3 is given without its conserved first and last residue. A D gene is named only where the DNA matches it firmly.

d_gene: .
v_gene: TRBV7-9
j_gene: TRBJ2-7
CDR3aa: ASSSEGKRGEQY

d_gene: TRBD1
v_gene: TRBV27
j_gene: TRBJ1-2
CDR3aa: ASSLSPDRNYGYT

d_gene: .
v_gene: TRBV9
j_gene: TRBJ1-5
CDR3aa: ASSAHDRWGSNQPQH

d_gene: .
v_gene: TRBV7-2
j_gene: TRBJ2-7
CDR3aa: ASSFMGGSYEQY

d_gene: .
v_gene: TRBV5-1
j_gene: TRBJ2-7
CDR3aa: ASSLRGISYEQY

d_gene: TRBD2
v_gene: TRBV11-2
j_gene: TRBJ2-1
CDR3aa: ASSPAGDEQF

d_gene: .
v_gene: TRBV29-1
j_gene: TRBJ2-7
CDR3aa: SVEEHYEQY

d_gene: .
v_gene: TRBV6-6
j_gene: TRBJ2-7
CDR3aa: ASSYGGNEQY

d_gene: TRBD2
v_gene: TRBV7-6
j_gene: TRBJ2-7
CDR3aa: ASSRAGDGIYEQY

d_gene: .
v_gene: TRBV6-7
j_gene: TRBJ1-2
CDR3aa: ASSYFLGGRNYGYT

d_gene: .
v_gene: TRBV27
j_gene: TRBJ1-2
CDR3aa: ASSLEAWGLYGYT

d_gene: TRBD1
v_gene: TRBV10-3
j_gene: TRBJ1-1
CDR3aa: AITQGENTEAF

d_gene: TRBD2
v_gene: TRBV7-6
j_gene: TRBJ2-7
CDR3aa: ASSQGLGSHEQY

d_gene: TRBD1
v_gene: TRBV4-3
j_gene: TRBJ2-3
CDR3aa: ASSGQGTDTQY

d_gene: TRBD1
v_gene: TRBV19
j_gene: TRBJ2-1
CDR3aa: ASSLGTGGLYEQF

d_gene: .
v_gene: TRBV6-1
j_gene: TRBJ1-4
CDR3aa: ASSVARFSEKLF

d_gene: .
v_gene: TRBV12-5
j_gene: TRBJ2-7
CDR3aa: ASGPGGGGLDEQY